The 26 T cell receptor beta chains listed next were all sequenced from one sample in a study of early T cells in non-severe SARS-CoV-2 infection. TCRdb called the 5' RACE reads again in MiXCR, with one record for every CDR3 protein. Among under 60,000 distinct CDR3 sequences, roughly a tenth were seen once, and the ten largest hold roughly 4.8%. Sequenced here: whole blood, sampled at baseline. The receptors derive from an adult who was a healthcare worker with PCR-confirmed SARS-CoV-2 infection or an uninfected control (not recorded which).

This clonotype was seen a few times. The gene calls are TRBV6-6 and TRBJ2-3; TRBD2 matches 9 bases. The CDR3 runs to 14 residues. Germline CDR1 is MNHNY and CDR2 is SVGAGI (reference sequence). J gave up 7 bases and V 4 bases, and 6 bases lay outside the gene matches. CDR3 in DNA: TGTGCCAGCAGTTTAGCGGGAGACCTAAATACGCAGTATTTT. Residues: CASSLAGDLNTQYF.

This clonotype showed up just a few times. The rearrangement uses TRBV27 and TRBJ2-3; unclear D gene. The CDR3 is 16 amino acids. CDR1 and CDR2 from the germline V gene are MNHEY and SMNVEV (reference sequence). The ends were cut back, 5 bases at V and 8 bases at J, with 23 bases in the middle. CDR3 sequence: CASSPPPPVDPGTQYF. CDR3 bases: TGTGCCAGCAGTCCCCCGCCGCCTGTCGATCCTGGTACGCAGTATTTT.

Ten or more counts support this clonotype. The V call is TRBV6-6, the J call TRBJ2-1; 12 bases agree with TRBD2. The V segment lost 6 bases and the J segment 8 bases; nucleotides outside the gene matches: 5. Germline CDR1 is MNHNY and CDR2 is SVGAGI (reference sequence). This CDR3 has 14 amino acids. The chain's CDR3 is CASRSSGGAYEQFF. Here the CDR3 DNA reads TGTGCCAGCAGGTCTAGCGGGGGGGCATATGAGCAGTTCTTC.

CDR3 nucleotide sequence: TGTGCCAGCAGCTTAGTGCCACTCGCGGCGTCCCAAGAGACCCAGTACTTC. Its protein product is CASSLVPLAASQETQYF. This chain links TRBV11-2 with TRBJ2-5; D not certain. Germline lookup yields CDR1 SGHAT and CDR2 FQNNGV. Trimming removed 1 base at V and 1 base at J, with 16 bases between. CDR3 size: 17 residues.

This clonotype has only a few counts. The rearrangement links TRBV10-1 to TRBJ2-7; the D gene could be TRBD1 or TRBD2 (7 bases each). Germline CDR1 and CDR2: WNHNN and SYGVQD (reference sequence). Trimming left V 4 bases short and J 3 bases short, with 13 bases between. CDR3 size: 14 residues. As DNA, the CDR3 is TGCGCCAGCAGTGTAAGCAGGGGGGGCTACGAGCAGTACTTC. This sequence encodes CASSVSRGGYEQYF.

The chain combines TRBV14 with TRBJ1-4; no clear D. The CDR3 sequence is 14 residues long. Trimming shortened V by 4 bases and J by 4 bases, and 10 bases separated the two germline ends. Germline CDR1 reads SGHDN; CDR2 reads FVKESK. The CDR3 DNA sequence: TGTGCCAGCAGCCCGCAGGAAATTAATGAAAAACTGTTTTTT. Its protein is CASSPQEINEKLFF.

J is TRBJ2-2 and V is TRBV4-3; no clear D gene. Germline lookup yields CDR1 LGHNA and CDR2 YSLEER. V was clipped by 0 bases and J by 1 base, with 6 bases between them. This CDR3 has 15 residues. The CDR3 here is CASSQELVNTGELFF. In nucleotides, the CDR3 is TGCGCCAGCAGCCAAGAGTTAGTGAACACCGGGGAGCTGTTTTTT.

This clonotype was counted ten times or more. The chain joins TRBV18 to TRBJ1-5; 9 positions agree with TRBD1. Germline-derived CDR1 and CDR2 are KGHSH and LQKENI. The V segment lost 1 base and the J segment 2 bases; nucleotides outside the gene matches: 6. This CDR3 comprises 17 residues. The CDR3 sequence is CASSPRTGVKGNQPQHF. The CDR3 DNA reads as TGTGCCAGCTCACCACGGACAGGGGTTAAGGGCAATCAGCCCCAGCATTTT.

This chain connects TRBV29-1 to TRBJ1-1; no definite D call. CDR3 length: 13 amino acids. The V gene's germline CDR1 is SQVTM and CDR2 ANQGSEA. V was clipped by 6 bases and J by 4 bases, with 15 bases between them. The CDR3 sequence is CSVEPKLVTEAFF. CDR3 nucleotide sequence: TGCAGCGTGGAACCTAAGTTGGTCACTGAAGCTTTCTTT.

This clonotype was recorded many times. The chain employs TRBV5-1 and TRBJ2-3; a weak D match, TRBD1 (5 bases). The germline V gene has CDR1 SGHRS and CDR2 YFSETQ. This CDR3 contains 13 residues. V shed 2 bases and J shed 4 bases, with 8 bases lying between them. In DNA, the CDR3 is TGCGCCAGCAGCTTCACAGGCCCAGATACGCAGTATTTT. Amino acids: CASSFTGPDTQYF.

The rearrangement joins TRBV18 to TRBJ1-4; D is ambiguous. The CDR3 has 13 amino acids. Per germline, CDR1 KGHSH and CDR2 LQKENI. V lost 2 bases, J lost 11 bases, and 12 bases lay in between. The CDR3: CASSPDGRAKLFF. The CDR3 coding sequence is TGTGCCAGCTCACCAGATGGGAGAGCTAAACTGTTTTTT.

Ten or more counts support this clonotype. The chain joins TRBV29-1 to TRBJ2-3, with D maybe TRBD2 (6 bases). This CDR3 has 16 amino acids. Germline CDR1 reads SQVTM; CDR2 reads ANQGSEA. Trimming took 5 bases from V and 6 from J, leaving 24 bases between them. The CDR3 coding sequence is TGCAGCGTTCATGCCTTTTTACTTGGACGGGGGGATACGCAGTATTTT. Residues: CSVHAFLLGRGDTQYF.

This clonotype was seen a handful of times. The chain links TRBV10-3 to TRBJ2-1; no clear D gene. This CDR3 spans 15 amino acids. V lost 3 bases to trimming and J lost 6 bases, with 15 bases between them. Germline V gene data show CDR1 as ENHRY and CDR2 as SYGVKD. CDR3 DNA sequence: TGTGCCATCAGTGAAGCGCGCCCCGTAAGCAATGAGCAGTTCTTC. Its translation: CAISEARPVSNEQFF.

This clonotype was recorded a few times. This sequence joins TRBV7-9 and TRBJ1-4; maybe TRBD1 (6 bases). In germline, CDR1 is SEHNR, CDR2 FQNEAQ (reference sequence). The CDR3 length is 14 residues. The ends were cut back, 5 bases at V and 7 bases at J, with 14 bases in the middle. The CDR3 spells CASSAGEDAEKLFF. The CDR3, as DNA: TGTGCCAGCAGCGCAGGGGAGGACGCTGAAAAACTGTTTTTT.

V usage is TRBV5-1 and J usage is TRBJ1-5; 7 positions match TRBD1. The germline V gene has CDR1 SGHRS and CDR2 YFSETQ. This CDR3 comprises 14 residues. V lost 0 bases to trimming and J lost 3 bases; unmatched junction nucleotides: 0. DNA of the CDR3: TGCGCCAGCAGCTTGGAGGGGGCCAATCAGCCCCAGCATTTT. Residues: CASSLEGANQPQHF.

This clonotype was found many times. The gene calls are TRBV7-8 and TRBJ1-1; TRBD1 matches at 8 bases. Trimming at V came to 6 bases and at J to 1 base, leaving 13 bases not matched to a gene. CDR1 and CDR2 from the germline V gene are SGHVS and FQNEAQ. There are 17 residues in the CDR3. DNA of the CDR3: TGTGCCAGCAGTTTCAGGGGGCGCGGGAGCACGAACACTGAAGCTTTCTTT. Translation: CASSFRGRGSTNTEAFF.

This clonotype was detected only a few times. This chain uses TRBV6-2 or TRBV6-3 with TRBJ2-3; no clear D gene. Trimming cost V 0 bases and J 0 bases, with 7 bases left between them. The CDR3 is 15 amino acids. The germline CDR1 and CDR2 sequences are MNHEY and SVGEGT. DNA of the CDR3: TGTGCCAGCAGTTACTCGTTGGTGAGCACAGATACGCAGTATTTT. Amino acids: CASSYSLVSTDTQYF.

The V and J genes are TRBV4-3 and TRBJ2-1; 7 bases match TRBD2. CDR3 length equals 16 residues. Germline CDR1 LGHNA, CDR2 YSLEER. V lost 0 bases and J lost 4; bases outside the gene matches: 6. In DNA, the CDR3 is TGCGCCAGCAGCCAAGAAGGCGGGGGTGGTTACAATGAGCAGTTCTTC. Protein sequence: CASSQEGGGGYNEQFF.

In this sample, this clonotype turned up many times. The chain has TRBV29-1 and TRBJ2-1; weak D call: TRBD1 (5 bases). This CDR3 is built from 11 residues. V was trimmed by 4 bases and J by 7 bases, leaving 8 bases between them. In germline, CDR1 is SQVTM, CDR2 ANQGSEA. The CDR3 reads CSVGRGNEQFF. CDR3 bases: TGCAGCGTTGGAAGGGGAAATGAGCAGTTCTTC.

This clonotype was picked up many times. The chain links TRBV7-2 to TRBJ1-1; D may be TRBD1 (5 bases). Germline V gene sequence: CDR1 SGHTA, CDR2 FQGNSA. CDR3 size: 13 residues. Trimming shortened V by 7 bases and J by 7 bases, and 16 bases separated the two germline ends. In nucleotides, the CDR3 is TGTGCCAGCATCCCGGATGTGGGGCGTGAAGCTTTCTTT. Protein sequence: CASIPDVGREAFF.

This clonotype was detected only a few times. The gene calls are TRBV30 and TRBJ2-7, with D perhaps matching TRBD1 (5 bases). CDR1 and CDR2 from the germline V gene are GTSNPN and SVGIG (reference sequence). This CDR3 has 15 amino acids. V was shortened by 0 bases and J by 3 bases, with 15 bases between the two germline ends. The CDR3: CAWSVPLPGYYEQYF. CDR3 DNA: TGTGCCTGGAGTGTACCCCTCCCAGGGTACTACGAGCAGTACTTC.

This sequence joins TRBV3-1 and TRBJ2-5, with TRBD2 matching over 10 bases. V lost 5 bases, J lost 3 bases, and 6 bases stayed unmatched. This CDR3 spans 15 amino acids. The germline gives CDR1 LGHDT, CDR2 YNNKEL (reference sequence). The CDR3 DNA is TGTGCCAGCAGCTTAGCGGGGGGCCTGGAAGAGACCCAGTACTTC. It is translated as CASSLAGGLEETQYF.

This clonotype was detected ten times or more. V is TRBV29-1 and J is TRBJ1-2; 7 positions agree with TRBD1. Germline lookup yields CDR1 SQVTM and CDR2 ANQGSEA. This CDR3 spans 14 amino acids. The CDR3 DNA reads TGCAGTATCCCCACAGGGGCTCCTCCCTATGGCTACACCTTC. It yields the protein CSIPTGAPPYGYTF.

There are a few counts of this clonotype. V and J are TRBV5-1 and TRBJ1-2; unclear D gene. This CDR3 has 14 residues. Per germline, CDR1 SGHRS and CDR2 YFSETQ. Trimming took 3 bases from V and 3 from J, leaving 12 bases between them. In DNA form, the CDR3 reads TGCGCCAGCAGCTCCCCGCCCGAGGACTATGGCTACACCTTC. Its protein product is CASSSPPEDYGYTF.

This clonotype occurred many times. The rearrangement uses TRBV18 and TRBJ2-6, with 10 bases that match TRBD2. Trimming removed 2 bases from V and 3 bases from J; junction bases left unmatched: 7. CDR1 and CDR2 (germline): KGHSH, LQKENI. There are 18 residues in the CDR3. This chain's CDR3 is CASSPAGLAGDGANVLTF. CDR3 sequence (DNA): TGTGCCAGCTCACCAGCGGGGCTAGCGGGAGATGGGGCCAACGTCCTGACTTTC. The whole variable domain, remainder taken from reference TRBV18 and TRBJ2-6, is NAGVMQNPRHLVRRRGQEARLRCSPMKGHSHVYWYRQLPEEGLKFMVYLQKENIIDESGMPKERFSAEFPKEGPSILRIQQVVRGDSAAYFCASSPAGLAGDGANVLTFGAGSRLTVL.

CDR3 in amino acids: CASSNNYEQYF. The CDR3 coding sequence is TGTGCCAGCAGCAATAACTACGAGCAGTACTTC. The V call is TRBV14, the J call TRBJ2-7; D not certain. Deletions cut 5 bases from V and 3 bases from J, with 5 bases between. The germline V gene has CDR1 SGHDN and CDR2 FVKESK. The CDR3 length is 11 residues.